This TCR beta chain was captured by sequencing in a study of blood T cell repertoires in COVID-19. Original processing notes: Quantification of nucleated cells was approximated via reference gene primer amplification. TCRdb's table, derived via immunoSEQ multiplex PCR, lists solely in-frame clones and lacks some. V and J calls and clone size are given by that table; D and trimming were obtained from the DNA. In the table there are about 260,000 clones, over 80% of which are singletons. Trimming cost V 2 bases and J 4 bases; bases outside gene matches: 4. The CDR3 covers 14 residues. Germline-derived CDR1 and CDR2 are SEHNR and FQNEAQ (reference sequence).

Material for sequencing was peripheral blood. The chain combines TRBV7-9 with TRBJ1-1, with TRBD1 identical over 7 bases. The TCR sequence derives from a woman aged 40 to 50 who had recovered from COVID-19. The CDR3 is CASSLQGVVTEAFF. The DNA for the CDR3 is TGTGCCAGCAGCTTACAGGGGGTGGTCACTGAAGCTTTCTTT.